These T cell receptor beta chains were read from a single sample in a study of T cell changes during pregnancy in multiple sclerosis. The data were produced by immunoSEQ multiplex PCR, yet TCRdb's version contains in-frame clones alone and is incomplete. This sample has 29,000 or so clones; around 94% occur once, and the top ten carry 0.6% to 0.75%. Sequences were derived from CD4+ T cells from peripheral blood mononuclear cells, sampled in the first trimester of pregnancy. The receptors here all came from a female donor with multiple sclerosis, enrolled in a pregnancy study. Each CDR3 is given with its conserved first and last residue. A D gene is named only where the DNA matches it firmly. The size entry is marked missing in some rows and otherwise reads once, few, many or a size class.

>TRBV7-9|TRBJ2-7|.|.
CASSFSPGHQYF
TGTGCCAGCAGCTTTTCACCGGGACATCAGTACTTC
>TRBV7-2|TRBJ2-7|TRBD1|.
CASTLRDRGSYEQYF
TGTGCCAGCACCCTCCGGGACAGGGGGTCTTACGAGCAGTACTTC
>TRBV2|TRBJ2-7|.|.
CASIRDFYEQYF
TGTGCCAGCATACGGGACTTCTACGAGCAGTACTTC
>TRBV27|TRBJ2-5|TRBD2|once
CASSFVWRGGAGETQYF
TGTGCCAGCAGTTTCGTGTGGCGGGGGGGGGCGGGAGAGACCCAGTACTTC
>TRBV7-6|TRBJ2-5|TRBD1|.
CASSYYTDREETQYF
TGTGCCAGCAGTTACTATACGGACAGGGAAGAGACCCAGTACTTC
>TRBV11-3|TRBJ2-7|TRBD2|.
CASSLFGGDDEQYF
TGTGCCAGCAGCTTATTCGGGGGGGATGACGAGCAGTACTTC
>TRBV6-6|TRBJ1-1|.|.
CASTKQGMNTEAFF
TGTGCCAGCACCAAACAGGGCATGAACACTGAAGCTTTCTTT
>TRBV2|TRBJ1-4|.|.
CAADGSTGEKLFF
TGTGCCGCTGATGGGTCCACGGGGGAAAAACTGTTTTTT
>TRBV5-8|TRBJ1-6|TRBD1|.
CASRQSGQGNSPLHF
TGTGCCAGCAGGCAATCCGGACAGGGTAATTCACCCCTCCACTTT
>TRBV14|TRBJ1-2|TRBD1|once
CASSQGRGLGYTF
TGTGCCAGCAGCCAAGGCAGGGGGCTAGGCTACACCTTC
>TRBV11-3|TRBJ2-1|.|.
CASSLDGVYNEQFF
TGTGCCAGCAGCTTAGACGGGGTTTACAATGAGCAGTTCTTC
>TRBV5-1|TRBJ2-1|.|.
CASSLELPYNEQFF
TGCGCCAGCAGCTTGGAACTGCCCTACAATGAGCAGTTCTTC
>TRBV5-4|TRBJ2-2|TRBD2|few
CASSAGVTGELFF
TGTGCCAGCAGCGCGGGGGTCACCGGGGAGCTGTTTTTT
>TRBV5-1|TRBJ2-5|TRBD2|.
CASSAEGLAGGGVTQYF
TGCGCCAGCAGCGCCGAAGGTCTAGCGGGGGGGGGAGTGACCCAGTACTTC
>TRBV6-5|TRBJ2-3|.|.
CASSYRLAGTDTQYF
TGTGCCAGCAGTTACAGGTTAGCGGGCACAGATACGCAGTATTTT
>TRBV9|TRBJ2-7|TRBD1|.
CASSQDREVDEQYF
TGTGCCAGCAGCCAGGACAGGGAAGTTGACGAGCAGTACTTC
>TRBV29-1|TRBJ1-1|.|.
CSVEGRLNTEAFF
TGCAGCGTTGAAGGCAGGCTCAACACTGAAGCTTTCTTT
>TRBV5-1|TRBJ2-7|.|once
CASSLVRGYEQYF
TGCGCCAGCAGCTTGGTAAGGGGCTACGAGCAGTACTTC
>TRBV5-4|TRBJ2-5|TRBD1|.
CASSLGTEETQYF
TGTGCCAGCAGCTTAGGGACAGAAGAGACCCAGTACTTC
>TRBV11-2|TRBJ2-1|TRBD2|.
CASGRLAGAAIYNEQFF
TGTGCCAGCGGCCGACTAGCGGGGGCGGCGATTTACAATGAGCAGTTCTTC
>TRBV30|TRBJ2-2|TRBD1|.
CAWSRQGVTGELFF
TGTGCCTGGAGTAGACAGGGGGTCACCGGGGAGCTGTTTTTT
>TRBV5-1|TRBJ1-1|.|once
CASSLAAPEAFF
TGCGCCAGCAGCTTGGCAGCGCCGGAAGCTTTCTTT
>TRBV6-5|TRBJ2-7|.|few
CASSSLTGGHEQYF
TGTGCCAGCAGTTCCCTGACAGGCGGACACGAGCAGTACTTC
>TRBV7-9|TRBJ2-7|.|.
CASSFPPRAPYEQYF
TGTGCCAGCAGCTTTCCCCCCAGGGCCCCCTACGAGCAGTACTTC
>TRBV7-9|TRBJ1-5|.|.
CASSLLGNNQPQHF
TGTGCCAGCAGCTTACTCGGGAACAATCAGCCCCAGCATTTT
>TRBV18|TRBJ2-5|.|.
CASSRDQERETQYF
TGTGCCAGCTCACGCGACCAGGAGCGGGAGACCCAGTACTTC
>TRBV25-1|TRBJ2-5|.|.
CASTLSNPGIETQYF
TGTGCCAGCACCCTAAGTAATCCCGGGATAGAGACCCAGTACTTC
>TRBV9|TRBJ2-1|TRBD2|.
CASSAAGGPENEQFF
TGTGCCAGCAGCGCGGCGGGGGGGCCGGAGAATGAGCAGTTCTTC
>TRBV29-1|TRBJ2-2|TRBD1|.
CSVRTGGITGELFF
TGCAGCGTTAGGACAGGGGGGATCACCGGGGAGCTGTTTTTT
>TRBV30|TRBJ1-6|.|.
CAWRGFQGKVSPLHF
TGTGCCTGGAGGGGTTTTCAGGGGAAGGTTTCACCCCTCCACTTT
>TRBV29-1|TRBJ1-1|.|.
CSGGRRVDTEAFF
TGCAGCGGGGGGCGAAGGGTGGACACTGAAGCTTTCTTT
>TRBV19|TRBJ1-1|.|.
CASRGSGTINTEAFF
TGTGCCAGTAGGGGGAGTGGGACAATCAACACTGAAGCTTTCTTT
>TRBV5-1|TRBJ2-2|.|.
CASSLQAGTNTGELFF
TGCGCCAGCAGCCTGCAAGCGGGTACGAACACCGGGGAGCTGTTTTTT
>TRBV9|TRBJ1-1|.|.
CASSVGWGVTEAFF
TGTGCCAGCAGCGTAGGGTGGGGGGTCACTGAAGCTTTCTTT
>TRBV5-4|TRBJ1-1|TRBD1|.
CASSWALSRQGVLNEAFF
TGTGCCAGCAGCTGGGCACTCTCCCGACAGGGGGTCCTTAATGAAGCTTTCTTT
>TRBV6-5|TRBJ1-1|TRBD1|few
CASSYWTGAGAEAFF
TGTGCCAGCAGTTACTGGACAGGAGCCGGTGCTGAAGCTTTCTTT
>TRBV11-3|TRBJ2-5|TRBD2|.
CASSLGAGGGQETQYF
TGTGCCAGCAGCTTAGGGGCGGGGGGAGGTCAAGAGACCCAGTACTTC
>TRBV5-1|TRBJ2-1|TRBD1|once
CASSLVGTGNGHNEQFF
TGCGCCAGCAGCTTGGTAGGGACAGGGAACGGCCACAATGAGCAGTTCTTC
>TRBV6-1|TRBJ1-2|.|.
CASIDFLNYGYTF
TGTGCCAGCATAGATTTTCTGAACTATGGCTACACCTTC
>TRBV5-1|TRBJ2-3|TRBD2|.
CASSLRPSGGASADTQYF
TGCGCCAGCAGCTTGAGGCCTAGCGGGGGGGCCTCGGCAGATACGCAGTATTTT
>TRBV5-6|TRBJ2-5|.|.
CASSLRTGETQYF
TGTGCCAGCAGCTTGAGGACGGGGGAGACCCAGTACTTC
>TRBV25-1|TRBJ2-1|.|.
CASSATGSNEQFF
TGTGCCAGCAGTGCAACAGGGTCGAATGAGCAGTTCTTC
>TRBV4-2|TRBJ2-3|.|.
CASSQEWAYTDTQYF
TGTGCCAGCAGCCAAGAATGGGCGTACACAGATACGCAGTATTTT